The 11 T cell receptor beta chains below all came from one sample that was sequenced in a study of identical twins (dated by TCRdb to the mid-2010s). Receptor amplification or capture employed 5' RACE. The instrument given in TCRdb is Illumina HiSeq 2000. TCRdb reprocessed the public reads (quality trimming at Q25 with fastp, clone calling with MiXCR) and kept in-frame beta chains. Each CDR3 protein appears once, grouped with its most common genes and DNA. This sample holds a few hundred thousand distinct CDR3 sequences; roughly 8.7% were observed only once. Around 3% of the sample is in the top ten clones. Another study also made use of these data, one on yellow fever vaccine responses in identical twins.

Sequencing was carried out using CD8+ T cells sorted from blood. These receptors originate from a young woman in good health.

This clonotype was observed a handful of times. The chain has TRBV20-1 and TRBJ2-4; D ambiguous. The CDR3 loop spans 14 amino acids. V gave up 5 bases and J gave up 0 bases, with 11 bases separating them. Germline V gene sequence: CDR1 DFQATT, CDR2 SNEGSKA (reference sequence). The chain's CDR3 is CSAARSLAKNIQYF. For the CDR3, the DNA is TGCAGTGCTGCCCGGTCGCTAGCCAAAAACATTCAGTACTTC.

The chain employs TRBV6-1 and TRBJ2-5; D is uncertain. The ends were cut back, 0 bases at V and 0 bases at J, with 17 bases in the middle. CDR1 is MNHNS, CDR2 SASEGT, per germline. The CDR3 contains 18 residues. CDR3: CASSEAGYAFGDQETQYF. Here the CDR3 DNA reads TGTGCCAGCAGTGAAGCGGGTTATGCCTTTGGGGACCAAGAGACCCAGTACTTC.

This clonotype was detected ten times or more. The chain recombines TRBV28 with TRBJ2-2; D is ambiguous. The germline V and J ends were trimmed by 6 bases and 3 bases, with 14 bases remaining between them. CDR1 is MDHEN, CDR2 SYDVKM, per germline. This CDR3 is built from 15 residues. CDR3 protein: CASSPLAIYTGELFF. The DNA of the CDR3 is TGTGCCAGCAGCCCCCTGGCTATATACACCGGGGAGCTGTTTTTT.

This chain joins TRBV24-1 and TRBJ2-1; TRBD1 agrees at 10 bases. Unmatched junction bases numbered 2, after V lost 0 bases and J lost 4 bases. Germline loops: CDR1 KGHDR, CDR2 SFDVKD. This CDR3 contains 16 residues. This CDR3 reads CATSDLPDRGYNEQFF. The DNA for the CDR3 is TGTGCCACCAGTGATTTGCCGGACAGGGGGTACAATGAGCAGTTCTTC.

There are a few counts of this clonotype. The chain links TRBV29-1 to TRBJ1-3; 7 bases agree with TRBD1. Looked up from germline, CDR1 is SQVTM and CDR2 is ANQGSEA. This CDR3 comprises 14 residues. With 7 bases clipped from V and 0 bases from J, the junction kept 6 bases outside the gene matches. In nucleotides, the CDR3 is TGCAGCGGTCTCAGGGGGAGCTCTGGAAACACCATATATTTT. This encodes CSGLRGSSGNTIYF.

At least ten counts were recorded for this clonotype. The chain employs TRBV5-1 and TRBJ1-1, with 12 bases matching TRBD1. Germline V gene data show CDR1 as SGHRS and CDR2 as YFSETQ. After removal of 3 bases from V and 4 bases from J, the junction contained 4 bases not matched to a gene. CDR3 length: 15 amino acids. DNA for the CDR3: TGCGCCAGCAGCTCGGGACAGGGGGCCGGCACTGAAGCTTTCTTT. It yields the protein CASSSGQGAGTEAFF.

This clonotype was found a few times. This chain joins TRBV10-1 and TRBJ2-3; 10 positions match TRBD1. CDR3 size: 19 residues. The germline V gene encodes CDR1 WNHNN and CDR2 SYGVQD (reference sequence). V lost 6 bases, J lost 4 bases, and 19 bases stayed unmatched. The CDR3 sequence: CASSGPGTGVEQRADTQYF. The CDR3 nucleotides read TGCGCCAGCAGCGGCCCCGGGACAGGGGTTGAGCAGAGGGCAGATACGCAGTATTTT.

This clonotype occurred many times. The chain combines TRBV4-2 with TRBJ2-7, with TRBD1 matching over 8 bases. The CDR3 sequence is 16 residues long. V gave up 4 bases and J gave up 3 bases; unmatched junction bases: 11. Germline V gene data show CDR1 as LGHNA and CDR2 as YNFKEQ. In DNA form, the CDR3 reads TGTGCCAGCAGCCGCCTGCTAGGGACAGGTGACTACGAGCAGTACTTC. As protein: CASSRLLGTGDYEQYF.

V and J are TRBV9 and TRBJ2-7; 7 positions match TRBD2. From germline, CDR1 is SGDLS and CDR2 YYNGEE. This CDR3 is 16 amino acids long. With V trimmed by 0 bases and J by 1 base, 7 bases remained unmatched. The CDR3 protein is CASSVGPSGGSYEQYF. The CDR3 DNA reads as TGTGCCAGCAGCGTAGGGCCCTCGGGAGGATCCTACGAGCAGTACTTC.

This clonotype was picked up a small number of times. The chain carries TRBV30 and TRBJ2-1; tentative D call: TRBD1 (5 bases). Germline CDR1 GTSNPN, CDR2 SVGIG (reference sequence). CDR3 length: 11 residues. Deletions cut 4 bases from V and 10 bases from J, with 11 bases between. The CDR3, as DNA: TGTGCCTGGACCCTGGGGCGGGAGCAGTTCTTC. Its translation: CAWTLGREQFF.

This clonotype was counted ten times or more. This chain joins TRBV5-6 and TRBJ2-7, with 11 bases lining up with TRBD2. The CDR3 consists of 15 residues. In germline, CDR1 is SGHDT, CDR2 YYEEEE. Trimming took 4 bases from V and 3 from J; bases not matched to a gene: 6. In DNA form, the CDR3 reads TGTGCCAGCAGCGCTGGGACTAGCGGACTCTACGAGCAGTACTTC. Its translation is CASSAGTSGLYEQYF.